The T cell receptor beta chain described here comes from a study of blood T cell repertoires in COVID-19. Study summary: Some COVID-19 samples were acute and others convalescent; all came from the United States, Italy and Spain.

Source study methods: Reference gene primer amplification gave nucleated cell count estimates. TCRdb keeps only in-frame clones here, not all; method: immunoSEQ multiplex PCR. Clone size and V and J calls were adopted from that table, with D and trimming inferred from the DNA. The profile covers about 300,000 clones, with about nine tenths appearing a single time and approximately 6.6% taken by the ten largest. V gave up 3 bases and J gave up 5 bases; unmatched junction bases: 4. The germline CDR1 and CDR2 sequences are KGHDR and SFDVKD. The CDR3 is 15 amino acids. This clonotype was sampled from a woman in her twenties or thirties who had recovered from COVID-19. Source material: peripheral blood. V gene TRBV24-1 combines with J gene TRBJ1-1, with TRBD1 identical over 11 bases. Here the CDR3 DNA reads TGTGCCACCAGTGATCCTGGACAGGGGGCGACTGAAGCTTTCTTT. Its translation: CATSDPGQGATEAFF.